The 16 T cell receptor beta chains reported below all come from one sample, sequenced in a study of human T cells and chemical hapten exposure. The starting material, unfractionated whole blood, was used for total RNA extraction. TCRdb re-analysed the 5' RACE reads in MiXCR, keeping a single row per CDR3 protein. Of 81,000 or so distinct CDR3 sequences listed, under 10% are singletons. The receptors derive from a male donor in good health.

This chain joins TRBV12-3 or TRBV12-4 and TRBJ1-5; 8 nucleotides line up with TRBD1. Unmatched junction bases numbered 7, after V lost 6 bases and J lost 6 bases. The length of the CDR3 is 14 residues. DNA of the CDR3: TGTGCCAGCAGCCGCGACAGGGGAGCTCAGCCCCAGCATTTT. Protein sequence: CASSRDRGAQPQHF.

This clonotype is a singleton in its sample. The chain is built from TRBV11-2 and TRBJ1-3, with a tentative D call TRBD1 (6 bases). Per germline, CDR1 SGHAT and CDR2 FQNNGV. The CDR3 contains 15 residues. Trimming cost V 5 bases and J 6 bases, with 17 bases left between them. In nucleotides, the CDR3 is TGTGCCAGCAGCCGCATCAGGGGAGGGGAAAACACCATATATTTT. Translation: CASSRIRGGENTIYF. The full variable domain, completed using reference TRBV11-2 and TRBJ1-3, is EAGVAQSPRYKIIEKRQSVAFWCNPISGHATLYWYQQILGQGPKLLIQFQNNGVVDDSQLPKDRFSAERLKGVDSTLKIQPAKLEDSAVYLCASSRIRGGENTIYFGEGSWLTVV.

This clonotype was counted between two and nine times. The CDR3 DNA is TGTGCCAGTAGTAGAGCGGGGGCCCCAGATACGCAGTATTTT. It yields the protein CASSRAGAPDTQYF. This chain uses TRBV19 with TRBJ2-3, with 8 nucleotides matching TRBD2. Per the germline V gene, CDR1 is LNHDA and CDR2 is SQIVND (reference sequence). With 4 bases clipped from V and 4 bases from J, the junction kept 4 bases outside the gene matches. The CDR3 consists of 14 residues.

The V and J genes are TRBV27 and TRBJ2-1; 9 nucleotides align to TRBD2. Looked up from germline, CDR1 is MNHEY and CDR2 is SMNVEV (reference sequence). Trimming cost V 5 bases and J 7 bases; bases outside gene matches: 9. The CDR3 runs 15 residues. The CDR3: CASSEAGGPFNEQFF. The DNA for the CDR3 is TGTGCCAGCAGTGAGGCGGGAGGGCCTTTTAATGAGCAGTTCTTC.

This clonotype was seen many times. This rearrangement joins TRBV7-6 to TRBJ2-1; 15 bases map to TRBD2. V dropped 5 bases and J dropped 0; count of bases not matched to a gene: 5. CDR1 is SGHVS, CDR2 FNYEAQ, per germline. This CDR3 comprises 18 residues. The CDR3 reads CASSPRTSGRASYNEQFF. The CDR3 DNA reads as TGTGCCAGCAGCCCCCGGACTAGCGGGAGGGCCTCCTACAATGAGCAGTTCTTC.

This clonotype was recorded at least ten times. The CDR3 DNA follows: TGCAGTGCTAGTAGCGGGAGGGCCGACCGGCAGTACTTC. Amino acids: CSASSGRADRQYF. This chain connects TRBV20-1 to TRBJ2-7; 11 bases agree with TRBD2. The CDR3 contains 13 residues. Trimming removed 3 bases from V and 9 bases from J; junction bases left unmatched: 7. CDR1 is DFQATT and CDR2 is SNEGSKA in the germline V gene (reference sequence).

This clonotype was counted at least ten times. The chain employs TRBV6-6 and TRBJ2-7; D gene uncertain. V was pared by 5 bases and J by 5 bases, with 7 bases between. Germline assignment: CDR1 MNHNY and CDR2 SVGAGI (reference sequence). This CDR3 is built from 11 residues. In DNA, the CDR3 is TGTGCCAGCAGTCCCAACCACGAGCAGTACTTC. Its protein is CASSPNHEQYF.

This chain connects TRBV20-1 to TRBJ1-3; TRBD1 agrees at 7 bases. The CDR3 is 15 amino acids. V gave up 3 bases and J gave up 0 bases; unmatched junction bases: 5. CDR1 is DFQATT, CDR2 SNEGSKA, per germline (reference sequence). The CDR3, as DNA: TGCAGTGCTAGCAACAGGGGTCGCTCTGGAAACACCATATATTTT. Encoded protein: CSASNRGRSGNTIYF.

This clonotype has more than one count but fewer than ten. The chain employs TRBV6-5 and TRBJ1-2; D unclear. V was trimmed by 2 bases and J by 4 bases, leaving 14 bases between them. From germline, CDR1 is MNHEY and CDR2 SVGAGI. The CDR3 length is 15 residues. The CDR3 bases are TGTGCCAGCAGTTACCAGCGGTCGGGCGGCTATGGCTACACCTTC. Protein: CASSYQRSGGYGYTF.

This clonotype was seen at least ten times. This rearrangement joins TRBV12-3 or TRBV12-4 to TRBJ2-1; D is undetermined. This CDR3 is 15 amino acids long. Trimming shortened V by 3 bases and J by 0 bases, and 9 bases separated the two germline ends. CDR3 protein: CASSLALSSYNEQFF. CDR3 sequence (DNA): TGTGCCAGCAGTTTGGCCCTGAGCTCCTACAATGAGCAGTTCTTC.

There are a few counts of this clonotype. The V gene is TRBV29-1, the J gene TRBJ2-2, with a tentative D call TRBD1 (6 bases). The germline gives CDR1 SQVTM, CDR2 ANQGSEA. The V gene lost 7 bases and the J gene lost 7 bases, with 13 bases spanning the gap. The CDR3 spans 12 residues. The CDR3 DNA reads TGCAGCGCAAACAGGGTTGGCGGGGAGCTGTTTTTT. This codes for CSANRVGGELFF.

This clonotype has just a few counts. This chain uses TRBV5-4 with TRBJ2-2; D is unresolved. The V end lost 4 bases, the J end lost 1 base, and 8 bases lay between the germline ends. The germline gives CDR1 SGHNT, CDR2 YYREEE (reference sequence). The CDR3 runs 14 residues. The DNA of the CDR3 is TGTGCCAGCAGCCCGGGTCAGAACACCGGGGAGCTGTTTTTT. Translation: CASSPGQNTGELFF. The full variable domain, completed using reference TRBV5-4 and TRBJ2-2, is ETGVTQSPTHLIKTRGQQVTLRCSSQSGHNTVSWYQQALGQGPQFIFQYYREEENGRGNFPPRFSGLQFPNYSSELNVNALELDDSALYLCASSPGQNTGELFFGEGSRLTVL.

Ten or more counts support this clonotype. The chain uses TRBV5-1 and TRBJ1-4, with TRBD1 as a possible D gene (5 bases). Between the trimmed V and J ends, which lost 4 bases and 0 bases, there was a span of 10 bases. The CDR3 consists of 15 residues. Germline values: CDR1 SGHRS, CDR2 YFSETQ. DNA for the CDR3: TGCGCCAGCAGCCCAGGACATACAACTAATGAAAAACTGTTTTTT. Encoded protein: CASSPGHTTNEKLFF. Full variable domain (remainder filled in from reference TRBV5-1 and TRBJ1-4): KAGVTQTPRYLIKTRGQQVTLSCSPISGHRSVSWYQQTPGQGLQFLFEYFSETQRNKGNFPGRFSGRQFSNSRSEMNVSTLELGDSALYLCASSPGHTTNEKLFFGSGTQLSVL.

Many counts were recorded for this clonotype. The chain carries TRBV12-3 or TRBV12-4 and TRBJ1-5; D not resolved. V lost 3 bases and J 0 bases, leaving 6 bases between the germline ends. The CDR3 is 14 amino acids. CDR3 bases: TGTGCCAGCAGTTTCGGGAATAGCAATCAGCCCCAGCATTTT. This encodes CASSFGNSNQPQHF.

This clonotype has more than one count but fewer than ten. A read error may produce the germline difference seen at one junction end. This chain links TRBV4-2 with TRBJ1-4; 11 bases align to TRBD1. Germline-derived CDR1 and CDR2 are LGHNA and YNFKEQ. The CDR3 is 18 residues long. The DNA for the CDR3 is TGTGCCAGCAGTCAAGGACAGGGGGCTTGGTTGGCTAATGAAAAACTGTTTTTT. This gives the protein CASSQGQGAWLANEKLFF.

V and J are TRBV5-1 and TRBJ1-4; the D gene is possibly TRBD1 (5 bases). Trimming took 3 bases from V and 4 from J, leaving 13 bases between them. The germline gives CDR1 SGHRS, CDR2 YFSETQ. CDR3 size: 15 residues. The CDR3 loop reads CASSSTGRHNEKLFF. The CDR3 coding sequence is TGCGCCAGCAGCTCGACGGGACGGCATAATGAAAAACTGTTTTTT.